The 6 T cell receptor beta chains reported below all come from one sample, sequenced in a study of T cell responses to AZD1222 COVID-19 vaccine. Clones were read by immunoSEQ multiplex PCR, and TCRdb kept only the in-frame ones, dropping some. The sample holds 68,000 or so clones, 60% to 85% seen once. The input for sequencing was peripheral blood, taken on day 0 of AZD1222 vaccination. Receptors originate from an adult in good health.

This rearrangement joins TRBV2 to TRBJ1-2; a weak D match, TRBD1 (5 bases). Germline V gene sequence: CDR1 SNHLY, CDR2 FYNNEI. Trimming removed 6 bases at V and 4 bases at J, with 9 bases between. This CDR3 is built from 12 residues. CDR3 loop: CASRRDSYGYTF. The CDR3 DNA follows: TGTGCCAGCAGACGTGACAGCTATGGCTACACCTTC. Supplemented by reference TRBV2 and TRBJ1-2, the full variable domain reads EPEVTQTPSHQVTQMGQEVILRCVPISNHLYFYWYRQILGQKVEFLVSFYNNEISEKSEIFDDQFSVERPDGSNFTLKIRSTKLEDSAMYFCASRRDSYGYTFGSGTRLTVV.

This chain joins TRBV12-3 or TRBV12-4 and TRBJ2-5; unclear D gene. The V and J ends lost 1 base and 1 base respectively, with 4 bases between them. This CDR3 spans 13 amino acids. The CDR3 DNA reads as TGTGCCAGCAGTTTAGGACCCCAAGAGACCCAGTACTTC. Translation gives CASSLGPQETQYF.

V and J are TRBV9 and TRBJ1-3, with unresolved D. Trimming left V 3 bases short and J 1 base short, with 5 bases between. Per germline, CDR1 SGDLS and CDR2 YYNGEE. CDR3 length: 13 residues. The CDR3 loop is CASSEDSGNTIYF. CDR3 nucleotide sequence: TGTGCCAGCAGCGAAGATTCTGGAAACACCATATATTTT.

This chain uses TRBV9 with TRBJ1-5; weak D call: TRBD1 (5 bases). Per the germline V gene, CDR1 is SGDLS and CDR2 is YYNGEE. Trimming removed 4 bases at V and 4 bases at J, with 9 bases between. The CDR3 extends over 13 amino acids. The CDR3 nucleotides are TGTGCCAGCAGCACCCAGGGAAATCAGCCCCAGCATTTT. Its protein product is CASSTQGNQPQHF.

The chain joins TRBV30 to TRBJ1-2; D gene uncertain. CDR3 length equals 12 residues. The V end lost 2 bases, the J end lost 2 bases, and 6 bases lay between the germline ends. CDR1 GTSNPN and CDR2 SVGIG come from the germline V gene (reference sequence). The CDR3 protein is CAWSQSNYGYTF. CDR3 bases: TGTGCCTGGAGTCAAAGCAACTATGGCTACACCTTC.

CDR3 loop: CASSQVGRGGYTF. The CDR3 DNA reads TGTGCCAGCAGCCAAGTGGGACGTGGTGGCTACACCTTC. The V and J genes are TRBV3-1 (or the pseudogene TRBV3-2) and TRBJ1-2; possible D gene TRBD1, 5 bases. Trimming removed 1 base from V and 7 bases from J, with 10 bases in between. The germline gives CDR1 LGHDT, CDR2 YNNKEL (reference sequence). CDR3 length: 13 residues.